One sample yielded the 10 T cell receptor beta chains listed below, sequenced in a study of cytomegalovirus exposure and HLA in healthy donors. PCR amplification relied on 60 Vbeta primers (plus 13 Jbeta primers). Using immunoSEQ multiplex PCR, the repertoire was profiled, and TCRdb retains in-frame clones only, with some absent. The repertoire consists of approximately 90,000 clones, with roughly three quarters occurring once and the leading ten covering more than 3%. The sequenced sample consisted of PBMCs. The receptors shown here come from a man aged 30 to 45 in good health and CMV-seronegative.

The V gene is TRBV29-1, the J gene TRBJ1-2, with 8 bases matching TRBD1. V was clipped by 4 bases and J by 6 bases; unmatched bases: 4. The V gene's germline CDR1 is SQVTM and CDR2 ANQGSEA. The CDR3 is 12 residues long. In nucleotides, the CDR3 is TGCAGCGTTGCTGACAGGGGTGATGGCTACACCTTC. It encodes CSVADRGDGYTF.

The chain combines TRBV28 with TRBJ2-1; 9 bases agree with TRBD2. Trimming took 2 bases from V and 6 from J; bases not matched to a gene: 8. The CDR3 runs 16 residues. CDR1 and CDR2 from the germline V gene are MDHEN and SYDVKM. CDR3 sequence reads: CASSLPPGSGGNEQFF. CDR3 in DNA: TGTGCCAGCAGTTTACCCCCGGGTAGCGGGGGCAATGAGCAGTTCTTC.

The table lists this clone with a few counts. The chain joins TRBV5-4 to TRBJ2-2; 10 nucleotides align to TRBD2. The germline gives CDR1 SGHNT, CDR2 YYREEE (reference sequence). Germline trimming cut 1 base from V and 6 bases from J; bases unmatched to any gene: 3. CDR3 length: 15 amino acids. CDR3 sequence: CASSLQREGPGELFF. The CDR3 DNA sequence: TGTGCCAGCAGCTTGCAGCGGGAGGGCCCCGGGGAGCTGTTTTTT.

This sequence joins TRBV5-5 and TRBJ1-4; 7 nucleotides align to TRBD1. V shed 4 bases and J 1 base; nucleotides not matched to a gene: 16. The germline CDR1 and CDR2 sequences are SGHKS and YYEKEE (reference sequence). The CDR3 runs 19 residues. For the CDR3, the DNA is TGTGCCAGCAGCGGGACAGCGAGGGCACCTTTGGGAACTAATGAAAAACTGTTTTTT. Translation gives CASSGTARAPLGTNEKLFF.

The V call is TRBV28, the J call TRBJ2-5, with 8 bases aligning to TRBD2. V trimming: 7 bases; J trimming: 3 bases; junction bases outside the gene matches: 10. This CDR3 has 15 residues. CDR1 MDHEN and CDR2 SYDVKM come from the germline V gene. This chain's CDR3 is CASKDMPGGEETQYF. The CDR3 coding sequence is TGTGCCAGCAAGGATATGCCGGGAGGGGAAGAGACCCAGTACTTC.

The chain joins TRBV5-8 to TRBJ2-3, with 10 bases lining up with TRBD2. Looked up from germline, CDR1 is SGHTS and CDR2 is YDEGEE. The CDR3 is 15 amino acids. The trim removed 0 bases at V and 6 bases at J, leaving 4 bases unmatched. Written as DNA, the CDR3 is TGTGCCAGCAGCTTGGAGCGGGGGGGCCGCGATACGCAGTATTTT. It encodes CASSLERGGRDTQYF.

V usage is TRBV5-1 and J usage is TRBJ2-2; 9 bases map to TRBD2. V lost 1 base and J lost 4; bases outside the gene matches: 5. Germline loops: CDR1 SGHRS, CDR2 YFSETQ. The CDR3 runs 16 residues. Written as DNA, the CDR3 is TGCGCCAGCAGCTTGTGGGGGACTAGCTCCACCGGGGAGCTGTTTTTT. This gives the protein CASSLWGTSSTGELFF.

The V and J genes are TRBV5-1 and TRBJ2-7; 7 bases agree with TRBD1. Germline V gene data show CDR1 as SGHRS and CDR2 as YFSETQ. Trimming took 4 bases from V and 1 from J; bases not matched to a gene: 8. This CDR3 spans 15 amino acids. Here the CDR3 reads CASSTAGTVSYEQYF. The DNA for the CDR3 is TGCGCCAGCAGCACAGCCGGGACAGTATCCTACGAGCAGTACTTC.

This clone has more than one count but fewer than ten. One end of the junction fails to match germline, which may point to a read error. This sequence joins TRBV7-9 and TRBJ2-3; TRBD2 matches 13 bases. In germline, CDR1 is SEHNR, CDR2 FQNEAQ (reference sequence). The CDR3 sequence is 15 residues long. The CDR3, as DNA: TGTTCCAGCAGCCCAGGACTAGCGGGAGAAGATACGCAGTATTTT. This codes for CSSSPGLAGEDTQYF.

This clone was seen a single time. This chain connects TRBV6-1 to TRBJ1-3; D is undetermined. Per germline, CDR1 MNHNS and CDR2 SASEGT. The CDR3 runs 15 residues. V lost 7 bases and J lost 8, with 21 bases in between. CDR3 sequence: CASNLGLPAVDTIYF. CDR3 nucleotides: TGTGCCAGCAACCTAGGACTCCCTGCCGTAGACACCATATATTTT.